What follows are 8 T cell receptor beta chains derived from one specimen sequenced in a study of post-analysis software for immune sequencing data (dated by TCRdb to 2015 to 2017). Points the paper makes about the study in general: Significantly higher frequencies in patients than in controls were found for several TRBV segments, including TRBV5-6, TRBV5-1 and TRBV20-1.

Preparation of the library involved PCR. TCRdb shows the sequencer as Illumina HiSeq 2500. To reduce PCR and sequencing biases, unique molecular identifiers were incorporated into the TCR beta cDNA libraries. TCRdb reran the public reads through fastp at Q25 and MiXCR, keeping productive beta chains. All rows with the same CDR3 protein become a single entry with the most common DNA and genes. In all, the sample holds about 500,000 distinct CDR3 sequences, and approximately 46% of those were seen once. The ten largest clonotypes hold about 12% of the sample. Their target antigens are unknown. Sequenced sample: blood. All receptors come from a girl between 5 and 17 years old with multiple sclerosis.

The CDR3 is CASSLTLREAQYF. The CDR3 nucleotides read TGTGCCAGCAGCTTAACCCTGCGAGAGGCCCAGTACTTC. This chain connects TRBV7-3 to TRBJ2-4; unclear D gene. Germline CDR1 SGHTA, CDR2 FQGTGA. V shed 0 bases and J shed 13 bases, with 13 bases lying between them. The CDR3 has 13 residues.

This clonotype was counted a single time. The chain is built from TRBV2 and TRBJ1-5; D remains unclear. This CDR3 has 14 residues. CDR1 is SNHLY, CDR2 FYNNEI, per germline. V gave up 5 bases and J gave up 3 bases, with 11 bases separating them. CDR3 in DNA: TGTGCCAGCAGTTCCGGATCTTACAATCAGCCCCAGCATTTT. Its translation: CASSSGSYNQPQHF.

J is TRBJ2-5 and V is TRBV4-1, with 7 bases that match TRBD2. Judging by the DNA end, TRBJ2-7 fits better; the J call may be wrong. The germline V gene has CDR1 MGHRA and CDR2 YSYEKL. CDR3 length: 14 amino acids. The CDR3 reads CASSQVNGRYEQYF. Written as DNA, the CDR3 is TGCGCCAGCAGCCAAGTGAACGGGAGGTACGAGCAGTACTTC.

This clonotype was counted between two and nine times. This chain connects TRBV5-5 to TRBJ2-7, with no clear D. This CDR3 is 14 amino acids long. Per the germline V gene, CDR1 is SGHKS and CDR2 is YYEKEE (reference sequence). Between the trimmed V and J ends, which lost 3 bases and 2 bases, there was a span of 12 bases. CDR3 nucleotide sequence: TGTGCCAGCAGCTCCTTCGGGTTTGCCTACGAGCAGTACTTC. It encodes CASSSFGFAYEQYF.

The chain is built from TRBV11-2 and TRBJ2-1; 7 positions agree with TRBD2. TRBJ2-7 matches the DNA end more closely, so the J call is doubtful. From germline, CDR1 is SGHAT and CDR2 FQNNGV. The CDR3 extends over 17 amino acids. For the CDR3, the DNA is TGTGCCAGCAGCTTAGATGTTTTGGGGGGGTCCTACAATGAGCAGTACTTC. It specifies CASSLDVLGGSYNEQYF.

The genes are TRBV28 and TRBJ2-7; tentatively, D is TRBD2 (6 bases). Germline assignment: CDR1 MDHEN and CDR2 SYDVKM. This CDR3 is built from 15 residues. V was clipped by 5 bases and J by 0 bases, with 14 bases between them. This CDR3 reads CASSPGDWSSYEQYF. CDR3 nucleotide sequence: TGTGCCAGCAGTCCCGGGGACTGGAGCTCCTACGAGCAGTACTTC.

This rearrangement joins TRBV28 to TRBJ2-7, with D possibly matching TRBD1 (6 bases). Germline CDR1 and CDR2: MDHEN and SYDVKM. CDR3 length: 13 amino acids. V was pared by 10 bases and J by 0 bases, with 13 bases between. CDR3 DNA: TGTGCCACCCTGACAGGAGCCTCCTACGAGCAGTACTTC. It specifies CATLTGASYEQYF. Using reference TRBV28 and TRBJ2-7 for the parts outside the CDR3, the full variable domain is DVKVTQSSRYLVKRTGEKVFLECVQDMDHENMFWYRQDPGLGLRLIYFSYDVKMKEKGDIPEGYSVSREKKERFSLILESASTNQTSMYLCATLTGASYEQYFGPGTRLTVT.

This clonotype was seen once. A much more abundant neighbour one base away suggests this may be a read error. This chain connects TRBV15 to TRBJ2-2; D call uncertain. This CDR3 is built from 14 residues. Trimming took off 4 bases at V and 3 bases at J, with 9 bases between the two ends. The germline gives CDR1 LNHNV, CDR2 YYDKDF (reference sequence). CDR3 in DNA: TGTGCCACCAGCATGGGCTACTACACCGGGGAGCTGTTTTTT. Translated: CATSMGYYTGELFF.